This paragraph covers one T cell receptor (beta chain) sequence. What it binds is unknown. This record comes from a study of cytomegalovirus exposure and HLA in healthy donors. Overall study findings and caveats: Most sequenced TCRs were rare (though some public TCRs occurred in many donors).

The ends were cut back, 6 bases at V and 9 bases at J, with 13 bases in the middle. The CDR3 has 12 amino acids. Germline CDR1 reads MNHEY; CDR2 reads SVGAGI. Some clones are missing from TCRdb's copy, which holds only in-frame ones; the method was immunoSEQ multiplex PCR. Altogether around 180,000 clones are present, around four fifths being singletons, with the ten largest covering roughly 7%. The sequenced sample was PBMCs. The V and J genes are TRBV6-5 and TRBJ2-3; D is possibly TRBD2 (6 bases). This TCR was recovered from a young man in good health and CMV-seropositive. The CDR3 loop is CASSRDSRTQYF. DNA for the CDR3: TGTGCCAGCAGCCGGGACTCTCGGACGCAGTATTTT.